The 8 T cell receptor beta chains given below trace back to one sample, sequenced in a study of graft-versus-host responses after intestinal transplantation (dated by TCRdb to the early 2020s). Library preparation used the immunoSEQ multiplex PCR assay. The source is immuneACCESS, and TCRdb retained only in-frame sequences with V and J called. Part of the clones is not carried over; for the studies checked, unresolved V genes explain less than half of this, and the remainder is unexplained. The sample table records about 90,000 clones; around 80% of these occur just once. Together, the top ten hold around 0.83% of the sample. The time point label, as the study defines it: cells obtained before transplantation from donor or recipient. Antigens of these TCRs are unknown. The sequencing here drew on unstimulated CD4+ T cells sorted from spleen or lymph node cells, taken before intestinal transplant. The receptors were gathered from a human donor who received an intestinal transplant.

The chain couples TRBV10-3 to TRBJ2-2; possibly TRBD2 for D (5 bases). Germline assignment: CDR1 ENHRY and CDR2 SYGVKD. The V gene lost 8 bases and the J gene lost 9 bases, with 22 bases spanning the gap. CDR3 length equals 15 residues. The CDR3 nucleotides are TGTGCCATCCTGGCGGACTCAGCAAAAGCCCGGGAGCTGTTTTTT. Its translation is CAILADSAKARELFF.

This chain joins TRBV2 and TRBJ2-3; TRBD2 matches 8 bases. Trimming removed 6 bases from V and 1 base from J; junction bases left unmatched: 3. The CDR3 has 14 residues. Per the germline V gene, CDR1 is SNHLY and CDR2 is FYNNEI. Written as DNA, the CDR3 is TGTGCCAGCAGGTGGCGGGAGGGCACAGATACGCAGTATTTT. Protein product: CASRWREGTDTQYF. The full variable domain, its missing parts supplied by reference TRBV2 and TRBJ2-3, is EPEVTQTPSHQVTQMGQEVILRCVPISNHLYFYWYRQILGQKVEFLVSFYNNEISEKSEIFDDQFSVERPDGSNFTLKIRSTKLEDSAMYFCASRWREGTDTQYFGPGTRLTVL.

This chain uses TRBV10-3 with TRBJ1-3; 8 nucleotides line up with TRBD1. Germline trimming cut 10 bases from V and 3 bases from J; bases unmatched to any gene: 8. This CDR3 is 14 amino acids long. Germline CDR1 ENHRY, CDR2 SYGVKD. The CDR3 bases are TGTGCCACTATACCGACAGGGGTTGGAAACACCATATATTTT. Protein: CATIPTGVGNTIYF.

V is TRBV6-6 and J is TRBJ1-5; no clear D gene. V lost 6 bases, J lost 4 bases, and 10 bases lay in between. The CDR3 is 13 amino acids. Germline CDR1 and CDR2: MNHNY and SVGAGI (reference sequence). CDR3 protein: CASREAWNQPQHF. DNA for the CDR3: TGTGCCAGCAGGGAGGCTTGGAATCAGCCCCAGCATTTT.

In its sample, this clone was seen a few times. The V call is TRBV4-1, the J call TRBJ1-2; D is perhaps TRBD1 (5 bases). V was trimmed by 0 bases and J by 8 bases, leaving 19 bases between them. Germline assignment: CDR1 MGHRA and CDR2 YSYEKL. The CDR3 has 16 residues. CDR3 loop: CASSQDRDSSNVGYTF. DNA of the CDR3: TGCGCCAGCAGCCAAGATAGAGACAGCTCCAATGTAGGCTACACCTTC.

A single count supports this clone. The J gene is TRBJ2-3, the V gene TRBV5-1; 9 nucleotides align to TRBD2. Losses at the gene ends were 0 bases for V and 4 bases for J; bases not matched to a gene: 6. The V gene's germline CDR1 is SGHRS and CDR2 YFSETQ. This CDR3 contains 16 residues. The CDR3, as DNA: TGCGCCAGCAGCTTGGAGGGTAGCGGGGGAGCAGATACGCAGTATTTT. This gives the protein CASSLEGSGGADTQYF.

In its sample, this clone was seen once. This chain links TRBV11-2 with TRBJ2-7; D remains ambiguous. The CDR3 covers 14 residues. V gave up 1 base and J gave up 2 bases, with 9 bases separating them. CDR1 is SGHAT and CDR2 is FQNNGV in the germline V gene. CDR3 residues: CASSLVGKPYEQYF. DNA for the CDR3: TGTGCCAGCAGCTTAGTCGGTAAACCCTACGAGCAGTACTTC.

This clone was found a few times. The chain recombines TRBV19 with TRBJ1-6; TRBD1 matches 7 bases. Germline CDR1 reads LNHDA; CDR2 reads SQIVND (reference sequence). This CDR3 comprises 14 residues. V lost 6 bases and J lost 9; bases outside the gene matches: 8. The CDR3 spells CASSRGDFRSPLHF. CDR3 sequence (DNA): TGTGCCAGTAGCAGGGGGGACTTTCGTTCACCCCTCCACTTT. The complete variable domain, with remaining parts taken from reference TRBV19 and TRBJ1-6, reads DGGITQSPKYLFRKEGQNVTLSCEQNLNHDAMYWYRQDPGQGLRLIYYSQIVNDFQKGDIAEGYSVSREKKESFPLTVTSAQKNPTAFYLCASSRGDFRSPLHFGNGTRLTVT.